The present entry profiles one T cell receptor (beta chain) with its context. These data are taken from a study of blood T cell repertoires in COVID-19. Sequenced by immunoSEQ multiplex PCR; TCRdb stores in-frame clones only, minus some. The repertoire consists of over 110,000 clones, with around three quarters occurring once and the leading ten covering around 14%. The CDR3 covers 15 residues. CDR1 is MGHRA and CDR2 is YSYEKL in the germline V gene. J was trimmed by 8 bases and V by 2 bases; bases with no gene match: 8. This chain uses TRBV4-1 with TRBJ2-1; the match to TRBD1 covers 8 bases. The sequencing input was peripheral blood. The receptor was derived from a man older than 75 with acute or convalescent COVID-19. CDR3 region: CASSQIGQGAYEQFF. The CDR3 nucleotides are TGCGCCAGCAGCCAAATCGGACAGGGAGCGTATGAGCAGTTCTTC.